These 13 T cell receptor beta chains share one sample of origin, sequenced in a study of cytomegalovirus exposure and HLA in healthy donors. PCR employed 60 Vbeta and 13 Jbeta primers. Produced via immunoSEQ multiplex PCR; TCRdb's table is partial and in-frame only. The sample has some 150,000 clones, around four fifths seen once; the top ten hold roughly 1.3%. Sequenced input: PBMCs. The receptors derive from a woman between 50 and 59 years old in good health and CMV-seronegative.

The J gene is TRBJ2-3, the V gene TRBV5-4; a weak D match, TRBD2 (6 bases). CDR3 length equals 16 residues. Per germline, CDR1 SGHNT and CDR2 YYREEE (reference sequence). V was shortened by 3 bases and J by 2 bases, with 16 bases between the two germline ends. CDR3 residues: CASSSKGRTITDTQYF. CDR3 nucleotides: TGTGCCAGCAGCTCTAAGGGGAGGACTATCACAGATACGCAGTATTTT. Full variable domain (outside the CDR3, taken from reference TRBV5-4 and TRBJ2-3): ETGVTQSPTHLIKTRGQQVTLRCSSQSGHNTVSWYQQALGQGPQFIFQYYREEENGRGNFPPRFSGLQFPNYSSELNVNALELDDSALYLCASSSKGRTITDTQYFGPGTRLTVL.

This chain joins TRBV5-1 and TRBJ1-1; D uncertain. V dropped 4 bases and J dropped 3 bases, with 10 bases sitting between them. The CDR3 has 13 amino acids. Germline V CDR1 and CDR2: SGHRS, YFSETQ. The CDR3: CASSVGRDTEAFF. CDR3 sequence (DNA): TGCGCCAGCAGCGTAGGCCGGGACACTGAAGCTTTCTTT. Drawing the rest from reference TRBV5-1 and TRBJ1-1, the complete variable domain is KAGVTQTPRYLIKTRGQQVTLSCSPISGHRSVSWYQQTPGQGLQFLFEYFSETQRNKGNFPGRFSGRQFSNSRSEMNVSTLELGDSALYLCASSVGRDTEAFFGQGTRLTVV.

This clone has more than one count but fewer than ten. The chain links TRBV27 to TRBJ1-2, with 8 positions matching TRBD1. CDR1 is MNHEY, CDR2 SMNVEV, per germline (reference sequence). V gave up 6 bases and J gave up 4 bases; unmatched junction bases: 4. This CDR3 region has 13 residues. CDR3 in amino acids: CASRTTGAYGYTF. The CDR3 DNA reads TGTGCCAGCAGGACGACAGGGGCCTATGGCTACACCTTC.

A single count supports this clone. The chain is built from TRBV7-2 and TRBJ1-2; D is perhaps TRBD1 (5 bases). This CDR3 contains 15 residues. Deletions cut 5 bases from V and 8 bases from J, with 21 bases between. From germline, CDR1 is SGHTA and CDR2 FQGNSA. The CDR3 DNA follows: TGTGCCAGCAGCCCAGGCAACCGAGCAGGGCGGGGCTACACCTTC. This gives the protein CASSPGNRAGRGYTF.

The table lists this clone with a few counts. The chain joins TRBV2 to TRBJ1-1; D may be TRBD1 (5 bases). Germline CDR1 is SNHLY and CDR2 is FYNNEI. This CDR3 region has 15 residues. The V end was cut by 8 bases, the J end by 1 base, with 17 bases between. This CDR3 is CASSGQGAANTEAFF. The CDR3 DNA reads as TGTGCCAGCTCCGGGCAGGGCGCTGCGAACACTGAAGCTTTCTTT.

The chain joins TRBV2 to TRBJ2-5; D is unresolved. Germline V lookup: CDR1 SNHLY, CDR2 FYNNEI. The V and J ends lost 6 bases and 1 base respectively, with 9 bases between them. CDR3 length equals 13 residues. CDR3 region: CASRQNPQETQYF. The CDR3, as DNA: TGTGCCAGCAGGCAGAATCCCCAAGAGACCCAGTACTTC.

The chain is built from TRBV28 and TRBJ2-3, with 7 positions matching TRBD2. Germline CDR1 reads MDHEN; CDR2 reads SYDVKM. V gave up 7 bases and J gave up 1 base; unmatched junction bases: 2. CDR3 length: 13 amino acids. CDR3 DNA: TGTGCCAGCAAGCTAGCGGGCACAGATACGCAGTATTTT. This codes for CASKLAGTDTQYF.

The rearrangement links TRBV9 to TRBJ2-7, with 12 bases aligning to TRBD2. The CDR3 consists of 16 residues. Germline loops: CDR1 SGDLS, CDR2 YYNGEE. The ends lost 3 bases at V and 4 bases at J; junction bases unmatched: 8. This CDR3 reads CASSGPETSGGYEQYF. In nucleotides, the CDR3 is TGTGCCAGCAGCGGACCAGAGACTAGCGGGGGTTACGAGCAGTACTTC. The variable domain in full, with the rest retrieved from reference TRBV9 and TRBJ2-7, is DSGVTQTPKHLITATGQRVTLRCSPRSGDLSVYWYQQSLDQGLQFLIQYYNGEERAKGNILERFSAQQFPDLHSELNLSSLELGDSALYFCASSGPETSGGYEQYFGPGTRLTVT.

The chain couples TRBV6-4 to TRBJ2-1; no reliable D call. V gave up 2 bases and J gave up 7 bases, with 9 bases separating them. Germline values: CDR1 MRHNA, CDR2 SNTAGT. The CDR3 spans 13 residues. The DNA of the CDR3 is TGTGCCAGCAGTGACGGTGCAGTAAATGAGCAGTTCTTC. Its protein product is CASSDGAVNEQFF.

The chain combines TRBV15 with TRBJ2-2, with D perhaps TRBD1 (6 bases). Trimming removed 6 bases at V and 1 base at J, with 9 bases between. Germline V gene lookup returns CDR1 LNHNV and CDR2 YYDKDF (reference sequence). This CDR3 is built from 14 residues. CDR3 residues: CATSPGQNTGELFF. In DNA, the CDR3 is TGTGCCACCAGTCCGGGACAGAACACCGGGGAGCTGTTTTTT.

The sample holds one count of this clone. The CDR3 is CASSSRQGQGETQYF. The CDR3 coding sequence is TGCGCCAGCAGCTCAAGACAGGGGCAGGGAGAGACCCAGTACTTC. The rearrangement uses TRBV5-1 and TRBJ2-5; TRBD1 matches 8 bases. V gave up 3 bases and J gave up 4 bases; unmatched junction bases: 8. Germline-derived CDR1 and CDR2 are SGHRS and YFSETQ. The CDR3 covers 15 residues.

The chain is built from TRBV30 and TRBJ2-1; tentative D call: TRBD2 (6 bases). The CDR3 contains 14 residues. Per germline, CDR1 GTSNPN and CDR2 SVGIG (reference sequence). The V and J ends lost 0 bases and 5 bases respectively, with 11 bases between them. CDR3 amino acids: CAWSVLRTNNEQFF. DNA of the CDR3: TGTGCCTGGAGTGTACTTCGGACTAACAATGAGCAGTTCTTC.

This chain uses TRBV7-2 with TRBJ2-1; D may be TRBD2 (6 bases). CDR1 and CDR2 (germline): SGHTA, FQGNSA. Deletions cut 2 bases from V and 3 bases from J, with 14 bases between. There are 16 residues in the CDR3. CDR3 in amino acids: CASSLITGVGYNEQFF. CDR3 nucleotide sequence: TGTGCCAGCAGCTTAATTACGGGAGTAGGCTACAATGAGCAGTTCTTC.